This entry describes one TCR beta chain. The data originate from a study of cytotoxic CD8 clonotypes in ibrutinib-treated CLL. Here immunoSEQ multiplex PCR was the method, and the copy in TCRdb shows in-frame clones only, minus some. The profile shows fewer than 90,000 clones, just over 85% of them singletons. Source: PBMCs, taken before ibrutinib treatment. The sequence was collected from a human donor with chronic lymphocytic leukemia.

In nucleotides, the CDR3 is TGTGCCAGCAGTTACTCCTACCAAGGTTTCTCCTACGAGCAGTACTTC. The encoded protein is CASSYSYQGFSYEQYF. The J gene is TRBJ2-7, the V gene TRBV6-5, with no clear D. In germline, CDR1 is MNHEY, CDR2 SVGAGI. Trimming pared 0 bases from V and 0 bases from J, leaving 12 bases between. This CDR3 spans 16 amino acids.